The T cell receptor (beta chain) described here comes from a study of cytomegalovirus exposure and HLA in healthy donors. This CDR3 is 12 amino acids long. From germline, CDR1 is GTSNPN and CDR2 SVGIG (reference sequence). Assay: immunoSEQ multiplex PCR; the TCRdb copy retains only in-frame clones and omits some. In the table there are more than 100,000 clones, 85% to 90% of which are singletons. This rearrangement joins TRBV30 to TRBJ2-2; TRBD2 aligns across 7 bases. The specimen was PBMCs. The TCR comes from a young woman in good health and CMV-seropositive. CDR3 loop: CAGGRGTGELFF. The DNA of the CDR3 is TGTGCGGGAGGGAGGGGCACCGGGGAGCTGTTTTTT.